This T cell receptor (beta chain) was sequenced for a study of spatial heterogeneity in lung cancer. This clonotype was found many times. Its cognate antigen is unknown. Findings of the study overall: Counts of expanded intratumoral alpha and beta TCRs tracked tumor mutation counts.

Time point indicated: sample taken at primary tumor resection. On each TCR cDNA molecule, a unique molecular identifier was present. TCRdb recomputed calls from the 5' RACE reads with MiXCR, one row per CDR3 protein. In the table there are 20,000 to 25,000 distinct CDR3 sequences, 8.8% of which are singletons. Germline V gene data show CDR1 as SQVTM and CDR2 as ANQGSEA. This CDR3 contains 14 residues. Between the trimmed V and J ends, which lost 6 bases and 0 bases, there was a span of 14 bases. Sequenced here: lung tumor tissue, sampled at surgery. The chain carries TRBV29-1 and TRBJ1-1; D gene ambiguous. This receptor was obtained from a male donor with early-stage non-small cell lung cancer. The CDR3, as DNA: TGCAGCGTCGCGGTACAGAGCTTGAACACTGAAGCTTTCTTT. Protein: CSVAVQSLNTEAFF. Based on the CDR3 plus reference TRBV29-1 and TRBJ1-1, the full variable domain is SAVISQKPSRDICQRGTSLTIQCQVDSQVTMMFWYRQQPGQSLTLIATANQGSEATYESGFVIDKFPISRPNLTFSTLTVSNMSPEDSSIYLCSVAVQSLNTEAFFGQGTRLTVV.